This TCR beta chain comes out of a study of blood T cell repertoires in COVID-19. Study summary: Sites in the United States, Italy and Spain provided acute and convalescent COVID-19 samples.

Per the original data handling: The authors estimated nucleated cell counts from reference gene primer amplification. The repertoire was sequenced with immunoSEQ multiplex PCR; TCRdb's copy has only in-frame clones and lacks some. V and J calls and clone size come straight from that table; D and trimming were deduced from the DNA. Of 200,000 or so clones listed, roughly 80% were seen once; the top ten hold less than 8.5%. CDR3 length: 16 amino acids. V was shortened by 3 bases and J by 6 bases, with 18 bases between the two germline ends. Germline assignment: CDR1 SGHNT and CDR2 YYREEE (reference sequence). The study recruited people aged about 18 to 95 years across about two dozen US areas. Each participant's cohort was designated according to participant-reported clinical history.

The chain recombines TRBV5-4 with TRBJ1-4; D perhaps matches TRBD1 (6 bases). The specimen was PBMCs or T cells enriched from blood (not recorded which). The sequence came from a man aged 35-49 years who had recovered from COVID-19. The CDR3 coding sequence is TGTGCCAGCAGCTCAATGGGGGGGGCGAGGCATGAAAAACTGTTTTTT. Translating it yields CASSSMGGARHEKLFF.